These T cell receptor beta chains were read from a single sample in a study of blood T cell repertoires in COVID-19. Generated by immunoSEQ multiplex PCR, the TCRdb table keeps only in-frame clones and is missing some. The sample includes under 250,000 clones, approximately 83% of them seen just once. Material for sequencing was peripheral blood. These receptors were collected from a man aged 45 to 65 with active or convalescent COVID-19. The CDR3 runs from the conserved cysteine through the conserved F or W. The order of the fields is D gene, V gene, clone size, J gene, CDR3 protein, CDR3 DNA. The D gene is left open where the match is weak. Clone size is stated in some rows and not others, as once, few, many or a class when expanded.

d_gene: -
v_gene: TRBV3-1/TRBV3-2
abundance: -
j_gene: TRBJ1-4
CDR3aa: CASSPGSLTSNEKLFF
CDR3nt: TGTGCCAGCAGCCCAGGTTCGTTGACCTCTAATGAAAAACTGTTTTTT

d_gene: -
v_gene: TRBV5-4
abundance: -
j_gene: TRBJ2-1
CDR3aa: CASSLAFGQMDEQFF
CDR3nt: TGTGCCAGCAGCTTGGCCTTTGGACAGATGGATGAGCAGTTCTTC

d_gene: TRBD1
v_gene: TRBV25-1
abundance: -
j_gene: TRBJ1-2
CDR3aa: CATKPGTGEYGYTF
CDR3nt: TGTGCCACCAAACCCGGGACAGGGGAATATGGCTACACCTTC

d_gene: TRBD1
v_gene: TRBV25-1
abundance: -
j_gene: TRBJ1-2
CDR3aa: CASSDFQQGKQAGYTF
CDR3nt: TGTGCCAGCAGTGATTTTCAACAGGGGAAGCAAGCTGGCTACACCTTC

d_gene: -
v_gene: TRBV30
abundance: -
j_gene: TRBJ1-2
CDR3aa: CAWSPSGGNGYTF
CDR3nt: TGTGCCTGGAGCCCTTCGGGGGGGAATGGCTACACCTTC

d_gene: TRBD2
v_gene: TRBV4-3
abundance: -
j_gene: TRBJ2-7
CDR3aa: CASSQGLAGPYEQYF
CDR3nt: TGCGCCAGCAGCCAGGGACTAGCGGGCCCCTACGAGCAGTACTTC

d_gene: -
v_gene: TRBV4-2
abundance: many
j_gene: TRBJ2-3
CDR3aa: CASSQGGGEADTQYF
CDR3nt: TGTGCCAGCAGCCAAGGGGGCGGGGAGGCGGATACGCAGTATTTT

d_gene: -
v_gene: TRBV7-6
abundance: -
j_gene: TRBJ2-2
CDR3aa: CASSALGGTGELFF
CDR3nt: TGTGCCAGCAGCGCCCTGGGGGGTACCGGGGAGCTGTTTTTT

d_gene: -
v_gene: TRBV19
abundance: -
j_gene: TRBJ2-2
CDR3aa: CASSISGTNTGELFF
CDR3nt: TGTGCCAGTAGTATCTCAGGAACCAACACCGGGGAGCTGTTTTTT

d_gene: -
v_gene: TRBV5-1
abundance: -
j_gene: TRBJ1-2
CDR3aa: CASSLRDNYYGYTF
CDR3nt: TGCGCCAGCAGCCTCCGGGACAACTACTATGGCTACACCTTC

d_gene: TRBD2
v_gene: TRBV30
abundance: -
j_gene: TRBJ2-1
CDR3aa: CAWTSGGPEQFF
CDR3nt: TGTGCCTGGACGTCGGGGGGACCTGAGCAGTTCTTC

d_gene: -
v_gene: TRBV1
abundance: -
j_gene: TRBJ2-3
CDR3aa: CTNPRDTTPDTQYF
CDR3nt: TGCACCAACCCCCGGGACACGACCCCAGATACGCAGTATTTT

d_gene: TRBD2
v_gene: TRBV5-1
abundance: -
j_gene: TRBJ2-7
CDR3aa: CASSLDVRTSGGLSYEQYF
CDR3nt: TGCGCCAGCAGCTTGGACGTACGGACTAGCGGGGGACTCTCCTACGAGCAGTACTTC

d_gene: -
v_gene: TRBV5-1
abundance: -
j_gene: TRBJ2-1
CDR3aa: CASSNRAAFDEQFF
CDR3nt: TGCGCCAGCAGTAACAGGGCGGCGTTTGATGAGCAGTTCTTC

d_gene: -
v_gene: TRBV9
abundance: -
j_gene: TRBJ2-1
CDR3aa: CASSVAGNEQFF
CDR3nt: TGTGCCAGCAGCGTAGCGGGCAATGAGCAGTTCTTC

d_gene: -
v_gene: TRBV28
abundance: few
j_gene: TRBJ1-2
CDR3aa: CASRGTEYGYTF
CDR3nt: TGTGCCAGCAGGGGCACAGAGTATGGCTACACCTTC

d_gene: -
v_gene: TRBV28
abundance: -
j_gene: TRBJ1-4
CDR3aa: CAIRDNEKLFF
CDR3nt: TGTGCCATCCGGGACAACGAAAAACTGTTTTTT

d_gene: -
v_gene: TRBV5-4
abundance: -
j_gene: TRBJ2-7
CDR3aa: CASSPPGMGYEQYF
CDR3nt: TGTGCCAGCAGCCCCCCCGGGATGGGCTACGAGCAGTACTTC

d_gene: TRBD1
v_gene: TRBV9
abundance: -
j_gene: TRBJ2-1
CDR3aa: CASSVGQGFNNEQFF
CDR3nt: TGTGCCAGCAGCGTAGGACAGGGTTTTAACAATGAGCAGTTCTTC

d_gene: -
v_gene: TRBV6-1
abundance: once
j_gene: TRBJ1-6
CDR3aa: CASSEEIGAINSPLHF
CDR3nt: TGTGCCAGCAGTGAAGAGATAGGGGCTATTAATTCACCCCTCCACTTT

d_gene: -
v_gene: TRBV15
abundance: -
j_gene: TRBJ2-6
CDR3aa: CATSSALSGANVLTF
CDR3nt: TGTGCCACCAGTAGCGCTCTCTCTGGGGCCAACGTCCTGACTTTC

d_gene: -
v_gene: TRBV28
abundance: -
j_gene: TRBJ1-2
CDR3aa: CASSLGAALNTAYGYTF
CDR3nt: TGTGCCAGCAGTTTAGGCGCAGCACTTAATACAGCCTATGGCTACACCTTC

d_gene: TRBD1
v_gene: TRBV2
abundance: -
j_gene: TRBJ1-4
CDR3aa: CASSEEPGGDEKLFF
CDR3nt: TGTGCTAGCAGTGAAGAGCCAGGGGGAGATGAAAAACTGTTTTTT

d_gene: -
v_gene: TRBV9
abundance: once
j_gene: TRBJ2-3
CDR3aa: CASSAGRGTDSTDTQYF
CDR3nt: TGTGCCAGCAGCGCCGGGAGAGGGACCGATAGCACAGATACGCAGTATTTT